The entry below gives a single T cell receptor beta chain sequence along with its context. Its antigen is not known. This CDR3 spans 14 amino acids. Germline loops: CDR1 LNHNV, CDR2 YYDKDF (reference sequence). The V gene lost 2 bases and the J gene lost 0 bases, with 8 bases spanning the gap. These data are taken from a study of CD8+CD57+ T cells in acquired aplastic anemia. General study results and limits: Researchers report that about 28 CD8+ CDR3 sequences appeared in both patients and controls. Controls did not differ significantly from patients in CD8+ Simpson's diversity.

Genomic DNA acted as the template from which TCR beta VDJ combination and CDR3 sequence profiling were carried out. TCRdb itself ran the reads through MiXCR, one entry per CDR3 protein. The table records 160,000 or so distinct CDR3 sequences, about 64% of them present only once. Sequencing was done on patients that had shown CD8+CD57+ cell expansion by flow cytometry. The diagnosis in all patients was severe acquired aplastic anemia. The chain uses TRBV15 and TRBJ2-7; D perhaps matches TRBD1 (6 bases). The receptor's source is a human donor with aplastic anemia. Sequenced: sorted CD4+, CD8+, or CD8+CD57+ T cells (not recorded which) from PBMCs. This CDR3 is CATSRYRDSYEQYF. The CDR3 DNA reads TGTGCCACCAGCAGATACAGGGACTCCTACGAGCAGTACTTC.